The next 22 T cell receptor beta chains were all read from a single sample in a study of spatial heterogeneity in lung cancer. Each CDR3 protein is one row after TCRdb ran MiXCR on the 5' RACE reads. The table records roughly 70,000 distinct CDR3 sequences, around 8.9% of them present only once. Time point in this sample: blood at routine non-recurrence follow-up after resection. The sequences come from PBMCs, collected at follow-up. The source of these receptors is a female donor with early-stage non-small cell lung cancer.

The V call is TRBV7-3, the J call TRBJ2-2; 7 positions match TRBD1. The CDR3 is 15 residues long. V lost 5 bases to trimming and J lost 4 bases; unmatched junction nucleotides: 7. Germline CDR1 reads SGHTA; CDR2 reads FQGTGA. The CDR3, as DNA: TGTGCCAGCAGCCCCGACGGGACAGCCACCGGGGAGCTGTTTTTT. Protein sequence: CASSPDGTATGELFF.

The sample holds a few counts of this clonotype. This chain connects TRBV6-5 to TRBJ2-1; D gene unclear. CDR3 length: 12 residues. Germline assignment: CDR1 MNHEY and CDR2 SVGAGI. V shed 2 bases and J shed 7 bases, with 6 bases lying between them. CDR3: CASSYGLNEQFF. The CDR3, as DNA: TGTGCCAGCAGTTACGGGCTGAATGAGCAGTTCTTC.

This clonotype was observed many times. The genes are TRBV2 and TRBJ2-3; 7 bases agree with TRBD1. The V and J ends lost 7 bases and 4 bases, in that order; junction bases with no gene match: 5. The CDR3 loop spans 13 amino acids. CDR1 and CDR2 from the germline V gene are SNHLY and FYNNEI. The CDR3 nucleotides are TGTGCCAGCATCGTAGGGGGCGCAGATACGCAGTATTTT. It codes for CASIVGGADTQYF.

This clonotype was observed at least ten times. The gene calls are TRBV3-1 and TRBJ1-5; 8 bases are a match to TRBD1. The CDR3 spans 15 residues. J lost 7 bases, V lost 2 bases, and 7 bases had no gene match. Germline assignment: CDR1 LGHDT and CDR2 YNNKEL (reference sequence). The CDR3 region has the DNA TGTGCCAGCAGCCAAAGGACAGGGAGAAACCAGCCCCAGCATTTT. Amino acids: CASSQRTGRNQPQHF.

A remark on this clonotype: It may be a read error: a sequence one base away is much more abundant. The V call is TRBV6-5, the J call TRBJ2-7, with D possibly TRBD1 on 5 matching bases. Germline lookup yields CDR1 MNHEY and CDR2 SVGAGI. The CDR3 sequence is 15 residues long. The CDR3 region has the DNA TGTGCCAGCAGTTACGGCGAGGCAGGGTACTACGAGCAGCACTTC. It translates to CASSYGEAGYYEQHF.

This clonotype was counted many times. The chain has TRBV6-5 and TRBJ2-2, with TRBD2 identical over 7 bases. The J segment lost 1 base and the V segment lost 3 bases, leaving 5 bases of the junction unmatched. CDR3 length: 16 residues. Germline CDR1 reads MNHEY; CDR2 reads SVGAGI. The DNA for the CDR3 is TGTGCCAGCAGTTATCCCGCTAGCGGGAACACCGGGGAGCTGTTTTTT. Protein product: CASSYPASGNTGELFF.

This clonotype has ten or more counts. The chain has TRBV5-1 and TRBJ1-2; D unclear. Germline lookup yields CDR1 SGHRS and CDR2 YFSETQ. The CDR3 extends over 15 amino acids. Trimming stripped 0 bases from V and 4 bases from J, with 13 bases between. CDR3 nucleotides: TGCGCCAGCAGCTTGGGGACGTCGATCAGCTATGGCTACACCTTC. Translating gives CASSLGTSISYGYTF.

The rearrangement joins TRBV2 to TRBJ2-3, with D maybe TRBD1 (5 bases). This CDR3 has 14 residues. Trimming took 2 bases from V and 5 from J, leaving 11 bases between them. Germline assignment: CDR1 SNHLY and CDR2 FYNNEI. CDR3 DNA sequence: TGTGCCAGCAGTGAACGGAGCAGGGAAGATACGCAGTATTTT. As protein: CASSERSREDTQYF.

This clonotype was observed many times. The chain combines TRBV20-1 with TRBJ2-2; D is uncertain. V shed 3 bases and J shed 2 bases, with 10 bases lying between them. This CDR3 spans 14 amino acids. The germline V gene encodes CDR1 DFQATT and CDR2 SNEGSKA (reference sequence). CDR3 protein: CSASFRDNTGELFF. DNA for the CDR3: TGCAGTGCTAGCTTCAGAGACAACACCGGGGAGCTGTTTTTT.

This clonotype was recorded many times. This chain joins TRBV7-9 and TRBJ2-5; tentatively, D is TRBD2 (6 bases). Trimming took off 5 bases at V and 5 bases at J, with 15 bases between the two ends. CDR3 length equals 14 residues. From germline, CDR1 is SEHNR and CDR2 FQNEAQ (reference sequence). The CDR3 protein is CASSPAGGEETQYF. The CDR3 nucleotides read TGTGCCAGCAGCCCAGCAGGCGGGGAGGAGACCCAGTACTTC.

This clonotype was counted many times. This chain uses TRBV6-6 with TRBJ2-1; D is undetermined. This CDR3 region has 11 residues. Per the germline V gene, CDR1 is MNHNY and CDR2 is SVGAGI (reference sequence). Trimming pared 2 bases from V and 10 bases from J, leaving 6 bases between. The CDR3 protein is CASSYPKEQFF. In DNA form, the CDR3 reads TGTGCCAGCAGTTACCCTAAAGAGCAGTTCTTC.

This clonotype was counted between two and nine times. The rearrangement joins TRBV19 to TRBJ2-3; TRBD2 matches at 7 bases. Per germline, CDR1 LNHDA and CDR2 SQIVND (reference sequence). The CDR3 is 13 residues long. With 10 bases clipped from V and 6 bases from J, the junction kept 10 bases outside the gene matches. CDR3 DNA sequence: TGTGCCACCGCGGGACTATCGAGGGATACGCAGTATTTT. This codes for CATAGLSRDTQYF.

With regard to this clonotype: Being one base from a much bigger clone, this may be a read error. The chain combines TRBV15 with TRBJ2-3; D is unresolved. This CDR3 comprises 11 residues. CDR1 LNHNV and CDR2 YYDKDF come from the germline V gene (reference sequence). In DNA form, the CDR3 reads TGTGTCACCAGCAGGTCAGATACGCAGTATTTT. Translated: CVTSRSDTQYF.

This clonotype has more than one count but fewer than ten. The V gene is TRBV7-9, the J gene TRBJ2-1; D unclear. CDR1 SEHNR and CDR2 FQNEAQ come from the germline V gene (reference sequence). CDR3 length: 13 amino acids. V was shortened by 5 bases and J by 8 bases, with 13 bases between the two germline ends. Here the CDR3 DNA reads TGTGCCAGCAGCCCCCCGCTGTGGGATGAGCAGTTCTTC. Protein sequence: CASSPPLWDEQFF. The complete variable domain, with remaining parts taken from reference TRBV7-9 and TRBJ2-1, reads DTGVSQNPRHKITKRGQNVTFRCDPISEHNRLYWYRQTLGQGPEFLTYFQNEAQLEKSRLLSDRFSAERPKGSFSTLEIQRTEQGDSAMYLCASSPPLWDEQFFGPGTRLTVL.

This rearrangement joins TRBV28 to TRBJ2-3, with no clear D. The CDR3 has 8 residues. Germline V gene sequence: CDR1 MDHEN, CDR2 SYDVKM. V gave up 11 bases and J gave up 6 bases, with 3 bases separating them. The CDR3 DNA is TGTGCCGGGGATACGCAGTATTTT. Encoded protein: CAGDTQYF.

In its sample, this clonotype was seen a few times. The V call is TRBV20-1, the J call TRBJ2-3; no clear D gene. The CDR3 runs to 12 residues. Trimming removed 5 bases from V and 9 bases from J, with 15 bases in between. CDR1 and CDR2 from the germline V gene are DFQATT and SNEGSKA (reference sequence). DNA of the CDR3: TGCAGTGCTCCCCGCGATCACGGAACGCAGTATTTT. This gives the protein CSAPRDHGTQYF.

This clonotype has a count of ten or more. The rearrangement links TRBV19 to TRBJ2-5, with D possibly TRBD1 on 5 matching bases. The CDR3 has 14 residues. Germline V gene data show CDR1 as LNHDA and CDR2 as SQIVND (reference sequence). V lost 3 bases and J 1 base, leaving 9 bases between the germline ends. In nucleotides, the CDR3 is TGTGCCAGTAGTATGGCGACAGCCCAAGAGACCCAGTACTTC. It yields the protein CASSMATAQETQYF. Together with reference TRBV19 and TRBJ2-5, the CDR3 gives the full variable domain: DGGITQSPKYLFRKEGQNVTLSCEQNLNHDAMYWYRQDPGQGLRLIYYSQIVNDFQKGDIAEGYSVSREKKESFPLTVTSAQKNPTAFYLCASSMATAQETQYFGPGTRLLVL.

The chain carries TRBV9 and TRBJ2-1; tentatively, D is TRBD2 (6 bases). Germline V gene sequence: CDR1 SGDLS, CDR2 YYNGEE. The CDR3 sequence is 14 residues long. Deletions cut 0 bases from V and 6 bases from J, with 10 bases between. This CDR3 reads CASSVVTAGNEQFF. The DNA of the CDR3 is TGTGCCAGCAGCGTAGTGACAGCGGGCAATGAGCAGTTCTTC. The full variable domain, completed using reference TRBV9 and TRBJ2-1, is DSGVTQTPKHLITATGQRVTLRCSPRSGDLSVYWYQQSLDQGLQFLIQYYNGEERAKGNILERFSAQQFPDLHSELNLSSLELGDSALYFCASSVVTAGNEQFFGPGTRLTVL.

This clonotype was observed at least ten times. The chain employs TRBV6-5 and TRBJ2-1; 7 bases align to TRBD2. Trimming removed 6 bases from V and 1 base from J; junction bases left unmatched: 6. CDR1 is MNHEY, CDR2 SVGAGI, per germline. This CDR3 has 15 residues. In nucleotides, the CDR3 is TGTGCCAGCAGCAGAGCGGGACTATCCTACAATGAGCAGTTCTTC. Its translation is CASSRAGLSYNEQFF.

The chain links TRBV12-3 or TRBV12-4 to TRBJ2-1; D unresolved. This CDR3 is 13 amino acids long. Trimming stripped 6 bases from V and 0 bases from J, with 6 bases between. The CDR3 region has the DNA TGTGCCAGCAGGGTTGACTCCTACAATGAGCAGTTCTTC. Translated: CASRVDSYNEQFF.

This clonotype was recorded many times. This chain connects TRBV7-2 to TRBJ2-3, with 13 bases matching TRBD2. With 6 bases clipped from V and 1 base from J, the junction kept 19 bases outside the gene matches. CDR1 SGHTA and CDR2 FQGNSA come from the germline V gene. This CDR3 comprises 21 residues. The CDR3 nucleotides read TGTGCCAGCAGTACTGGACTAGCGGGGGCCACAATCTTAGGACGCACAGATACGCAGTATTTT. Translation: CASSTGLAGATILGRTDTQYF.

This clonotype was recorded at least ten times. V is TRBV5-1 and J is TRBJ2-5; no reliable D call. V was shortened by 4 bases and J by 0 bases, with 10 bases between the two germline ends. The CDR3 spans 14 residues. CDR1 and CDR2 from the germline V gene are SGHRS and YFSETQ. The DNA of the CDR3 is TGCGCCAGCAGCCCTACAGTTAACCAAGAGACCCAGTACTTC. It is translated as CASSPTVNQETQYF.